In this sample, the clone carrying this T cell receptor (beta chain) turned up a few times. These data originate in a study of blood T cell repertoires in COVID-19. The repertoire was sequenced with immunoSEQ multiplex PCR; TCRdb's copy has only in-frame clones and lacks some. The sample carries approximately 140,000 clones, around 88% recorded once. Germline-derived CDR1 and CDR2 are SGHRS and YFSETQ. Unmatched junction bases numbered 2, after V lost 3 bases and J lost 7 bases. This CDR3 has 13 residues. The sequence came from a woman aged 60-70 years with acute or convalescent COVID-19. The chain employs TRBV5-1 and TRBJ2-7; TRBD2 matches at 12 bases. The sequenced sample was peripheral blood. CDR3 in DNA: TGCGCCAGCAGCTCAGGACTAGCGGGGGAGCAGTACTTC. Protein: CASSSGLAGEQYF.